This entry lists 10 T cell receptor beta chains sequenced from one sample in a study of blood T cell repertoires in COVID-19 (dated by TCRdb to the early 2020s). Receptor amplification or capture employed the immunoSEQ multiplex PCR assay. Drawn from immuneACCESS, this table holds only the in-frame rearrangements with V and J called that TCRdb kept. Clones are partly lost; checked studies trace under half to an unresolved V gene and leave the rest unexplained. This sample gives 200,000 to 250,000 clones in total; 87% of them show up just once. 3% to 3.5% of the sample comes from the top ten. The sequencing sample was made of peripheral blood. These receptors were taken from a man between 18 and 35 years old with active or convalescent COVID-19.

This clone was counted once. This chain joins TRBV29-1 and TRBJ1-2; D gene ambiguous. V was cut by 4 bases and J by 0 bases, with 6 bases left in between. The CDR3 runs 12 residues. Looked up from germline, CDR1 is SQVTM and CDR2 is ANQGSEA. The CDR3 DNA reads TGCAGCGTTGCCCAGTCTAACTATGGCTACACCTTC. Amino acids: CSVAQSNYGYTF.

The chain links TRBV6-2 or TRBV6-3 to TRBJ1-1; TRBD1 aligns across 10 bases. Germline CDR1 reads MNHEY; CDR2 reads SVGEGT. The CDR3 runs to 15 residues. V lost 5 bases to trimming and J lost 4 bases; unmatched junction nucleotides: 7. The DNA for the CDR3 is TGTGCCAGCAGTGCCCGGGACAGGGGATCCACTGAAGCTTTCTTT. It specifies CASSARDRGSTEAFF.

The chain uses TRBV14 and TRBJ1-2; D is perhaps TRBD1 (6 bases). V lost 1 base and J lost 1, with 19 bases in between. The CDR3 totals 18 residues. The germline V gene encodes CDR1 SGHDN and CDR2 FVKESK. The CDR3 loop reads CASSQGQGQTLDNYGYTF. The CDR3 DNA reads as TGTGCCAGCAGCCAAGGGCAGGGGCAAACACTTGATAACTATGGCTACACCTTC. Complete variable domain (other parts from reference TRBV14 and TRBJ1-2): EAGVTQFPSHSVIEKGQTVTLRCDPISGHDNLYWYRRVMGKEIKFLLHFVKESKQDESGMPNNRFLAERTGGTYSTLKVQPAELEDSGVYFCASSQGQGQTLDNYGYTFGSGTRLTVV.

CDR3 sequence (DNA): TGCGCCAGCTCACTTACCGCCGGTAAACCCTACGAGCAGTACTTC. Protein: CASSLTAGKPYEQYF. The chain uses TRBV5-1 and TRBJ2-7; no clear D. CDR3 length: 15 amino acids. Trimming cost V 7 bases and J 2 bases, with 19 bases left between them. In germline, CDR1 is SGHRS, CDR2 YFSETQ.

This chain's CDR3 is CASSTGTGVPLRGYTF. DNA of the CDR3: TGTGCCAGTAGTACCGGGACAGGGGTACCTCTTCGGGGCTACACCTTC. The chain employs TRBV19 and TRBJ1-2, with 10 bases aligning to TRBD1. The junction had 13 bases not matched to a gene; V was cut back by 4 bases and J by 8 bases. The CDR3 has 16 residues. Germline V lookup: CDR1 LNHDA, CDR2 SQIVND (reference sequence).

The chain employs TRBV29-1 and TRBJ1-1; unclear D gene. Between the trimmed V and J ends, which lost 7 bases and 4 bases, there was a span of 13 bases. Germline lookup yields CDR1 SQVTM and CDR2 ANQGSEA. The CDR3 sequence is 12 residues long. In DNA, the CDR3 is TGCAGCGCACGGGGTACGGGCACTGAAGCTTTCTTT. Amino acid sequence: CSARGTGTEAFF.

As DNA, the CDR3 is TGTGCCAGCAGCCAGATCGGGGGGGAGAGGTACACTGAAGCTTTCTTT. Encoded protein: CASSQIGGERYTEAFF. The chain has TRBV7-2 and TRBJ1-1, with a weak D call TRBD1 (5 bases). The germline V gene has CDR1 SGHTA and CDR2 FQGNSA. CDR3 length: 16 residues. The V end lost 5 bases, the J end lost 3 bases, and 19 bases lay between the germline ends.

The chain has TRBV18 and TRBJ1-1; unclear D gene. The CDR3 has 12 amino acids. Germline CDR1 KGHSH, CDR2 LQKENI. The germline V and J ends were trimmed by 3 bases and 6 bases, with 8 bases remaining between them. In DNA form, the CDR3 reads TGTGCCAGCTCACCCAAAACGGCTGAAGCTTTCTTT. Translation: CASSPKTAEAFF. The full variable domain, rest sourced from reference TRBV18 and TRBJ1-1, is NAGVMQNPRHLVRRRGQEARLRCSPMKGHSHVYWYRQLPEEGLKFMVYLQKENIIDESGMPKERFSAEFPKEGPSILRIQQVVRGDSAAYFCASSPKTAEAFFGQGTRLTVV.

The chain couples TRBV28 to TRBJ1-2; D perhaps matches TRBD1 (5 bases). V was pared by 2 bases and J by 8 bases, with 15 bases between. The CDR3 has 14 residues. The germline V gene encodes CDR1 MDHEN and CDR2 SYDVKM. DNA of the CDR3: TGTGCCAGCAGTTTAAGGGGTAATGGTTTGGGCTACACCTTC. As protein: CASSLRGNGLGYTF.

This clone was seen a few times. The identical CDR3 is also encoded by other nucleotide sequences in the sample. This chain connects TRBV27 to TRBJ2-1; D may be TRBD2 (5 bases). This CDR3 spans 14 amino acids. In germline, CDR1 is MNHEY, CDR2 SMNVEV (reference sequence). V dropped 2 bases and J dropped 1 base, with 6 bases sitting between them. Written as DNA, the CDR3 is TGTGCCAGCAGTTTAGGCGGGTCCTACAATGAGCAGTTCTTC. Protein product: CASSLGGSYNEQFF.